This TCR beta chain was captured in a study of blood T cell repertoires in COVID-19. About the study: Collection of acute and convalescent COVID-19 samples took place in the United States, Italy and Spain.

Participants reported their clinical history, and cohort assignment relied on those reports. Sequencing was performed with immunoSEQ multiplex PCR; in TCRdb, only in-frame clones are kept and a portion is missing. This sample has roughly 150,000 clones; about 80% occur once, and the top ten carry around 3.9%. The germline V gene has CDR1 SGHKS and CDR2 YYEKEE (reference sequence). V lost 2 bases, J lost 4 bases, and 4 bases stayed unmatched. The CDR3 runs 15 residues. The V call is TRBV5-5, the J call TRBJ2-1; 9 bases match TRBD2. This TCR was sampled from a man aged 50 to 59 in a cohort exposed to, infected with or recovered from COVID-19 (not recorded which). The sample comprised PBMCs or T cells enriched from blood (not recorded which). CDR3 DNA: TGTGCCAGCAGCTTTGAGCGGGGGGTTTACAATGAGCAGTTCTTC. This encodes CASSFERGVYNEQFF. The full variable domain, completed using reference TRBV5-5 and TRBJ2-1, is DAGVTQSPTHLIKTRGQQVTLRCSPISGHKSVSWYQQVLGQGPQFIFQYYEKEERGRGNFPDRFSARQFPNYSSELNVNALLLGDSALYLCASSFERGVYNEQFFGPGTRLTVL.